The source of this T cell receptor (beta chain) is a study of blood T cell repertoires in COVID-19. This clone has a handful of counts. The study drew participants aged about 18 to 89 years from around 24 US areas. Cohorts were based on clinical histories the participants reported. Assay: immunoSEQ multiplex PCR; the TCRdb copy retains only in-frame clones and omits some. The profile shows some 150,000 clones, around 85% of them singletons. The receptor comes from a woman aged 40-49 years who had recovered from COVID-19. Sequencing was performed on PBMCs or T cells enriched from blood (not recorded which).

The CDR3 DNA reads as TGTGCCAGCAGCTTAACTAGCGGGAATGGCGAGCAGTACTTC. Protein sequence: CASSLTSGNGEQYF. This rearrangement joins TRBV7-3 to TRBJ2-7, with 8 bases matching TRBD2. V was clipped by 0 bases and J by 6 bases; unmatched bases: 4. Germline CDR1 and CDR2: SGHTA and FQGTGA. CDR3 length: 14 amino acids.